Below are 30 T cell receptor beta chains sequenced from a single sample in a study of T cell responses to AZD1222 COVID-19 vaccine. Data came from immunoSEQ multiplex PCR; TCRdb stores just in-frame clones and leaves some out. In the table there are roughly 170,000 clones, approximately 86% of which are singletons. The sequencing used peripheral blood, collected on day 0 of AZD1222 vaccination. The receptor set was obtained from an adult in good health.

The chain employs TRBV6-6 and TRBJ1-5; 10 positions match TRBD1. Germline V gene sequence: CDR1 MNHNY, CDR2 SVGAGI (reference sequence). This CDR3 is 16 amino acids long. The V and J ends lost 5 bases and 0 bases, in that order; junction bases with no gene match: 4. The CDR3 here is CASSRQGANSNQPQHF. The CDR3 nucleotides read TGTGCCAGCAGTCGACAGGGGGCTAATAGCAATCAGCCCCAGCATTTT.

V and J are TRBV29-1 and TRBJ1-2; D gene unclear. CDR1 SQVTM and CDR2 ANQGSEA come from the germline V gene. This CDR3 region has 12 residues. The V end was cut by 0 bases, the J end by 3 bases, with 5 bases between. This chain's CDR3 is CSVEDQDYGYTF. CDR3 DNA: TGCAGCGTTGAAGATCAAGACTATGGCTACACCTTC.

V and J are TRBV15 and TRBJ2-5; 13 bases fit TRBD2. CDR3 length: 15 residues. Germline trimming cut 4 bases from V and 5 bases from J; bases unmatched to any gene: 4. CDR1 and CDR2 (germline): LNHNV, YYDKDF (reference sequence). The CDR3 loop is CATSTGLAGRETQYF. The CDR3, as DNA: TGTGCCACCAGCACGGGACTAGCGGGGAGGGAGACCCAGTACTTC.

The V call is TRBV9, the J call TRBJ2-7; 11 bases are shared with TRBD2. This CDR3 has 15 residues. V trimming: 3 bases; J trimming: 3 bases; junction bases outside the gene matches: 5. Germline values: CDR1 SGDLS, CDR2 YYNGEE. CDR3 loop: CASSEGLAALYEQYF. CDR3 DNA: TGTGCCAGCAGCGAGGGACTAGCGGCTCTCTACGAGCAGTACTTC. The full variable domain, in which reference TRBV9 and TRBJ2-7 provide the parts outside the CDR3, is DSGVTQTPKHLITATGQRVTLRCSPRSGDLSVYWYQQSLDQGLQFLIQYYNGEERAKGNILERFSAQQFPDLHSELNLSSLELGDSALYFCASSEGLAALYEQYFGPGTRLTVT.

The V gene is TRBV2, the J gene TRBJ1-1; D call uncertain. Trimming left V 7 bases short and J 0 bases short, with 12 bases between. Germline CDR1 SNHLY, CDR2 FYNNEI. CDR3 length: 14 amino acids. The CDR3 sequence is CASTRRGMNTEAFF. The CDR3 nucleotides read TGTGCCAGCACTCGTCGGGGAATGAACACTGAAGCTTTCTTT.

V is TRBV19 and J is TRBJ1-5, with no clear D. CDR1 is LNHDA and CDR2 is SQIVND in the germline V gene (reference sequence). With 1 base removed from V and 3 bases from J, the gap between germline ends came to 13 bases. The CDR3 runs 16 residues. This chain's CDR3 is CASSIGVAGSNQPQHF. The CDR3 DNA reads as TGTGCCAGTAGTATAGGGGTTGCTGGGTCCAATCAGCCCCAGCATTTT. Complete variable domain (other parts from reference TRBV19 and TRBJ1-5): DGGITQSPKYLFRKEGQNVTLSCEQNLNHDAMYWYRQDPGQGLRLIYYSQIVNDFQKGDIAEGYSVSREKKESFPLTVTSAQKNPTAFYLCASSIGVAGSNQPQHFGDGTRLSIL.

The chain carries TRBV2 and TRBJ2-3; 11 nucleotides line up with TRBD2. CDR1 and CDR2 from the germline V gene are SNHLY and FYNNEI. The CDR3 length is 15 residues. The trim removed 7 bases at V and 2 bases at J, leaving 5 bases unmatched. CDR3 sequence reads: CASKLTSGNTDTQYF. DNA of the CDR3: TGTGCCAGCAAACTGACTAGCGGGAACACAGATACGCAGTATTTT.

In this sample, this clone turned up once. This chain uses TRBV27 with TRBJ1-6, with D maybe TRBD1 (6 bases). The CDR3 length is 17 residues. Trimming shortened V by 1 base and J by 7 bases, and 17 bases separated the two germline ends. Germline CDR1 MNHEY, CDR2 SMNVEV (reference sequence). The CDR3 here is CASSLWVAGGGNSPLHF. In nucleotides, the CDR3 is TGTGCCAGCAGTTTATGGGTCGCGGGAGGGGGGAATTCACCCCTCCACTTT.

V usage is TRBV7-2 and J usage is TRBJ2-5, with TRBD2 matching over 8 bases. Trimming took 3 bases from V and 4 from J; bases not matched to a gene: 4. CDR1 is SGHTA, CDR2 FQGNSA, per germline. The CDR3 is 14 residues long. CDR3 in amino acids: CASSFGLAVETQYF. CDR3 nucleotides: TGTGCCAGCAGCTTCGGACTAGCAGTAGAGACCCAGTACTTC.

This chain links TRBV13 with TRBJ1-2; maybe TRBD1 (5 bases). The CDR3 loop spans 13 amino acids. V lost 1 base, J lost 6 bases, and 9 bases lay in between. Per germline, CDR1 PRHDT and CDR2 FYEKMQ (reference sequence). The CDR3 DNA reads as TGTGCCAGCAGCTTAGCCGCGGGGGATGGCTACACCTTC. It is translated as CASSLAAGDGYTF.

The chain employs TRBV30 and TRBJ1-1, with TRBD1 matching 7 bases. CDR1 and CDR2 from the germline V gene are GTSNPN and SVGIG (reference sequence). Trimming took 5 bases from V and 8 from J; bases not matched to a gene: 17. The CDR3 runs to 15 residues. CDR3: CAWPKEGAGWLEAFF. The CDR3 region has the DNA TGTGCCTGGCCGAAAGAGGGGGCGGGTTGGTTGGAAGCTTTCTTT.

The CDR3 region is CASSPGIGETEAFF. The CDR3 DNA is TGTGCCAGCAGCCCAGGTATCGGAGAGACTGAAGCTTTCTTT. The rearrangement joins TRBV4-2 to TRBJ1-1, with D unclear. Trimming removed 4 bases from V and 5 bases from J, with 14 bases in between. The germline CDR1 and CDR2 sequences are LGHNA and YNFKEQ. The CDR3 runs 14 residues.

Remarks on this clone: The CDR3 does not end in the conserved phenylalanine or tryptophan, so this is likely a read error. No DNA is shown, since the ends of the CDR3 on it are uncertain; the CDR3 is the one TCRdb lists. The V gene is TRBV3-1 (or the pseudogene TRBV3-2), the J gene TRBJ1-2; TRBD1, the table's D call, was not compared with the DNA. The CDR3 extends over 13 residues, inclusive of both ends. Germline loops: CDR1 LGHDT, CDR2 YNNKEL (reference sequence). The CDR3 sequence: CASSLQGPLPIVL.

V gene TRBV28 combines with J gene TRBJ1-3; D may be TRBD1 (6 bases). The CDR3 loop spans 16 amino acids. V gave up 3 bases and J gave up 0 bases, with 12 bases separating them. Germline values: CDR1 MDHEN, CDR2 SYDVKM. CDR3 protein: CASSFGGSSSGNTIYF. The CDR3 coding sequence is TGTGCCAGCAGTTTCGGGGGCTCCAGCTCTGGAAACACCATATATTTT.

The chain joins TRBV19 to TRBJ2-4, with 7 bases that match TRBD1. This CDR3 comprises 16 residues. Trimming cost V 5 bases and J 0 bases; bases outside gene matches: 7. The germline gives CDR1 LNHDA, CDR2 SQIVND (reference sequence). Written as DNA, the CDR3 is TGTGCCAGTAGTCAGTACAGGGGTATAGCCAAAAACATTCAGTACTTC. Its translation: CASSQYRGIAKNIQYF.

The CDR3 reads CASSLAGEQFF. CDR3 bases: TGCGCCAGCAGCCTAGCGGGCGAGCAGTTCTTC. The chain couples TRBV5-1 to TRBJ2-1; 8 bases are shared with TRBD2. This CDR3 has 11 residues. V was pared by 4 bases and J by 10 bases, with 1 base of the junction left unmatched. Germline V CDR1 and CDR2: SGHRS, YFSETQ.

The chain employs TRBV24-1 and TRBJ1-2; 9 nucleotides align to TRBD1. CDR1 is KGHDR and CDR2 is SFDVKD in the germline V gene. V dropped 3 bases and J dropped 7; count of bases not matched to a gene: 11. The CDR3 sequence is 16 residues long. The CDR3 DNA reads as TGTGCCACCAGTGATCCCTGGACAGGGGAGTCGGGTGGCTACACCTTC. This translates into CATSDPWTGESGGYTF.

The gene calls are TRBV2 and TRBJ2-7; TRBD2 might be the D (6 bases). Germline V gene sequence: CDR1 SNHLY, CDR2 FYNNEI. The ends were cut back, 5 bases at V and 2 bases at J, with 13 bases in the middle. The CDR3 length is 14 residues. The CDR3 DNA is TGTGCCAGCAGTCGAGCGGGCCTAGCCTACGAGCAGTACTTC. Protein: CASSRAGLAYEQYF.

The chain employs TRBV30 and TRBJ1-2; D remains unclear. Trimming left V 0 bases short and J 7 bases short, with 9 bases between. Germline V gene sequence: CDR1 GTSNPN, CDR2 SVGIG (reference sequence). This CDR3 region has 12 residues. CDR3 sequence reads: CAWSVGVGGYTF. The CDR3 DNA sequence: TGTGCCTGGAGTGTAGGCGTGGGTGGCTACACCTTC. The full variable domain, its missing parts supplied by reference TRBV30 and TRBJ1-2, is SQTIHQWPATLVQPVGSPLSLECTVEGTSNPNLYWYRQAAGRGLQLLFYSVGIGQISSEVPQNLSASRPQDRQFILSSKKLLLSDSGFYLCAWSVGVGGYTFGSGTRLTVV.

This clone came up a few times. In nucleotides, the CDR3 is TGTGCCAGCTTAGCGGGAGAGGGGACAGATACGCAGTATTTT. Its protein is CASLAGEGTDTQYF. This rearrangement joins TRBV6-5 to TRBJ2-3; 9 bases are shared with TRBD2. V was pared by 8 bases and J by 3 bases, with 6 bases of the junction left unmatched. This CDR3 is 14 amino acids long. Germline assignment: CDR1 MNHEY and CDR2 SVGAGI.

V usage is TRBV19 and J usage is TRBJ2-1, with D possibly TRBD2 on 5 matching bases. Trimming removed 5 bases at V and 1 base at J, with 12 bases between. The CDR3 totals 15 residues. Germline assignment: CDR1 LNHDA and CDR2 SQIVND (reference sequence). CDR3: CASSLQLGSYNEQFF. The CDR3 DNA reads as TGTGCCAGTAGTCTTCAACTAGGGTCCTACAATGAGCAGTTCTTC.

The J gene is TRBJ2-5, the V gene TRBV9; 15 bases are shared with TRBD2. V shed 4 bases and J 0 bases; nucleotides not matched to a gene: 7. CDR1 is SGDLS and CDR2 is YYNGEE in the germline V gene. The CDR3 runs 18 residues. CDR3 sequence (DNA): TGTGCCAGCAGCCCCGGGACTAGCGGGGGGCTGTACCAAGAGACCCAGTACTTC. Its protein is CASSPGTSGGLYQETQYF.

The J gene is TRBJ2-3, the V gene TRBV11-2; a possible D gene is TRBD2 (5 bases). Germline CDR1 reads SGHAT; CDR2 reads FQNNGV. The CDR3 contains 14 residues. Between the trimmed V and J ends, which lost 7 bases and 2 bases, there was a span of 13 bases. CDR3 DNA: TGTGCCAGCACCCCTCCGGGATACACAGATACGCAGTATTTT. It specifies CASTPPGYTDTQYF.

The V gene is TRBV30, the J gene TRBJ2-1; tentatively, D is TRBD2 (6 bases). The CDR3 spans 12 residues. Germline CDR1 and CDR2: GTSNPN and SVGIG (reference sequence). Trimming removed 6 bases from V and 6 bases from J, with 12 bases in between. The CDR3 region has the DNA TGTGCCTGCTTGACTAGAGCCAATGAGCAGTTCTTC. Its protein product is CACLTRANEQFF.

The V and J genes are TRBV4-1 and TRBJ2-2; the D is unclear. Germline CDR1 and CDR2: MGHRA and YSYEKL. CDR3 length: 12 residues. V lost 4 bases to trimming and J lost 5 bases, with 5 bases between them. The CDR3 DNA follows: TGCGCCAGCAGCCGCCGGACCGGGGAGCTGTTTTTT. Amino acid sequence: CASSRRTGELFF.

V is TRBV5-1 and J is TRBJ2-5; perhaps TRBD2 as D (5 bases). Germline V gene data show CDR1 as SGHRS and CDR2 as YFSETQ. V lost 1 base and J 3 bases, leaving 7 bases between the germline ends. This CDR3 has 13 residues. The CDR3 DNA reads TGCGCCAGCAGCTTGCCCGGGAAAGAGACCCAGTACTTC. This translates into CASSLPGKETQYF.

The V gene is TRBV19, the J gene TRBJ1-1; D is possibly TRBD1 (6 bases). This CDR3 has 12 residues. Germline CDR1 LNHDA, CDR2 SQIVND (reference sequence). Trimming removed 5 bases from V and 4 bases from J, with 8 bases in between. The CDR3 bases are TGTGCCAGTAGTCAGGGGAGCACTGAAGCTTTCTTT. Its translation: CASSQGSTEAFF.

The chain employs TRBV11-3 and TRBJ2-2; TRBD2 agrees at 8 bases. The trim removed 1 base at V and 1 base at J, leaving 2 bases unmatched. Germline assignment: CDR1 SGHNT and CDR2 YENEEA. This CDR3 is built from 16 residues. The CDR3 loop is CASSLVLAENTGELFF. CDR3 nucleotides: TGTGCCAGCAGCTTAGTACTAGCGGAGAACACCGGGGAGCTGTTTTTT.

This chain links TRBV6-5 with TRBJ1-1; 11 bases map to TRBD1. Germline lookup yields CDR1 MNHEY and CDR2 SVGAGI. The CDR3 runs 15 residues. J gave up 5 bases and V 2 bases, and 4 bases lay outside the gene matches. The CDR3 region is CASSYLGQGATEAFF. CDR3 bases: TGTGCCAGCAGTTACCTCGGACAGGGGGCGACTGAAGCTTTCTTT.

The V call is TRBV6-1, the J call TRBJ1-4, with D possibly matching TRBD1 (5 bases). The CDR3 contains 14 residues. Germline loops: CDR1 MNHNS, CDR2 SASEGT. V gave up 1 base and J gave up 7 bases, with 10 bases separating them. The CDR3 sequence: CASSEGQGREKLFF. CDR3 nucleotides: TGTGCCAGCAGTGAAGGGCAGGGTCGTGAAAAACTGTTTTTT.